Reported below is one TCR beta chain. The run of the v3.0 immunoSEQ assay was at survey level. The table came from immunoSEQ multiplex PCR; TCRdb's copy has only in-frame clones and leaves some out. The sample has 45,000 or so clones; 90% to 95% are singletons. This record belongs to a study of long-term antiretroviral therapy in people with HIV. V gave up 8 bases and J gave up 4 bases; unmatched junction bases: 3. The CDR3 totals 13 residues. The germline V gene has CDR1 SQVTM and CDR2 ANQGSEA. This chain connects TRBV29-1 to TRBJ2-3; TRBD2 matches 13 bases. The TCR was taken from a woman aged 45-65 years with HIV. The starting material was unsorted PBMCs, obtained 3.7 years after starting antiretroviral therapy. CDR3: CSLGTSGADTQYF. CDR3 DNA: TGCAGCCTGGGGACTAGCGGGGCAGATACGCAGTATTTT.